This T cell receptor (beta chain) was documented in a study of OX40 agonist ivuxolimab in advanced cancers. As for the study in general: Patients' therapy was ivuxolimab, an antibody that acts as an agonist of OX40 (CD134). Every 2 weeks, patients received ivuxolimab intravenously, dosed at 0.01 to 10 mg/kg.

TCRdb's table, derived via immunoSEQ multiplex PCR, lists solely in-frame clones and lacks some. In the table there are 20,000 to 25,000 clones, approximately 78% of which are singletons. V was pared by 1 base and J by 12 bases, with 10 bases between. CDR1 is MGHRA, CDR2 YSYEKL, per germline. The CDR3 length is 12 residues. A word on this clone: Its antigen is not known.

Broader study findings: At 0.1 to 3.0 mg/kg and by week 6, clonal expansion occurred in CD4+ and CD8+ blood T cells.

The sequence derives from an adult with an advanced solid tumor such as melanoma, head and neck, liver or kidney cancer. Sequences were derived from CD4+ or CD8+ T cells sorted from blood, sampled in a trial of the OX40 agonist ivuxolimab. The chain carries TRBV4-1 and TRBJ2-1, with D unclear. CDR3 sequence: CASSQGARGQFF. Here the CDR3 DNA reads TGCGCCAGCAGCCAAGGTGCCAGAGGGCAGTTCTTC.